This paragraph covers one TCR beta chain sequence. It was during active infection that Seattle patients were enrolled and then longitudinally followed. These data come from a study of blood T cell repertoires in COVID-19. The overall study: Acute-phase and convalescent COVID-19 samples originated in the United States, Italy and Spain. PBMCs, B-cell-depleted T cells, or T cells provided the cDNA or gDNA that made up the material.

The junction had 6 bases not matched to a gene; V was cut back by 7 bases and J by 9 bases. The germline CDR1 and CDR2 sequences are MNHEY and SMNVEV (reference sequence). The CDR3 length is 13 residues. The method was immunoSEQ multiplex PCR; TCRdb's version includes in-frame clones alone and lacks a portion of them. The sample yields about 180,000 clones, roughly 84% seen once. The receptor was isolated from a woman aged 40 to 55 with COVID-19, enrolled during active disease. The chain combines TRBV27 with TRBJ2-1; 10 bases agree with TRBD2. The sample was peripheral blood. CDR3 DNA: TGTGCCAGCACAGCGGGGGGGCCGACTGAGCAGTTCTTC. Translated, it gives CASTAGGPTEQFF.